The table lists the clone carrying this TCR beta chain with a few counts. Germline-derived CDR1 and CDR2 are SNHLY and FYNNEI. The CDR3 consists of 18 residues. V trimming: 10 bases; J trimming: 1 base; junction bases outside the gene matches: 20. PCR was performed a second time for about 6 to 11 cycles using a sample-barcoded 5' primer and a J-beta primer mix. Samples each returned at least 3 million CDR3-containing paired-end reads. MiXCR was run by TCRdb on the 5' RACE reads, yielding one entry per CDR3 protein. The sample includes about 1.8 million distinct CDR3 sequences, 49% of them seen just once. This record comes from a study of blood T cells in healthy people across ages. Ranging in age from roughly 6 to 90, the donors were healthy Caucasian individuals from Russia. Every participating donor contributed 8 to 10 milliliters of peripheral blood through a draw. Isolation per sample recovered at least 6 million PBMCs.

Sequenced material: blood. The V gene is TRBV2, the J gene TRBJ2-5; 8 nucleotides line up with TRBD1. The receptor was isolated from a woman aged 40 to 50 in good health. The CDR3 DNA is TGTGCCACCCACAGGACAGGGAAGTTTAAGGGACCCCAAGAGACCCAGTACTTC. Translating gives CATHRTGKFKGPQETQYF.